The 10 T cell receptor beta chains below come from one sample, sequenced in a study of blood T cell repertoires in COVID-19. Here immunoSEQ multiplex PCR was the method, and the copy in TCRdb shows in-frame clones only, minus some. The profile shows roughly 290,000 clones, around 90% of them singletons. Sequencing was done on a sample of peripheral blood. These receptors came from a woman aged 30 to 39 with COVID-19, enrolled during active disease.

V usage is TRBV6-1 and J usage is TRBJ2-7; the match to TRBD1 covers 10 bases. With 4 bases clipped from V and 2 bases from J, the junction kept 11 bases outside the gene matches. Germline CDR1 reads MNHNS; CDR2 reads SASEGT. The CDR3 is 17 residues long. The CDR3 loop reads CASSAYWGGQGAYEQYF. The CDR3 DNA sequence: TGTGCCAGCAGTGCCTACTGGGGAGGACAGGGGGCCTACGAGCAGTACTTC.

This rearrangement joins TRBV11-1 to TRBJ1-1; a weak D match, TRBD1 (5 bases). Germline-derived CDR1 and CDR2 are SGHAT and FQDESV (reference sequence). This CDR3 has 14 residues. Trimming took 5 bases from V and 7 from J, leaving 17 bases between them. The CDR3 DNA follows: TGTGCCAGCAGCCCGTACGGTGGGGCGGTTGAAGCTTTCTTT. This translates into CASSPYGGAVEAFF.

This clone came up once. The chain recombines TRBV4-1 with TRBJ1-1; D not certain. The V end lost 0 bases, the J end lost 0 bases, and 11 bases lay between the germline ends. Germline CDR1 and CDR2: MGHRA and YSYEKL. The CDR3 runs 16 residues. This CDR3 is CASSQDAGSMNTEAFF. CDR3 DNA sequence: TGCGCCAGCAGCCAAGACGCGGGGTCCATGAACACTGAAGCTTTCTTT.

CDR3 protein: CASRSSTGDNEKLFF. CDR3 in DNA: TGTGCCAGCAGAAGTTCGACAGGGGATAATGAAAAACTGTTTTTT. The chain uses TRBV28 and TRBJ1-4; 8 bases align to TRBD1. The CDR3 is 15 residues long. Germline CDR1 and CDR2: MDHEN and SYDVKM. V was clipped by 6 bases and J by 4 bases; unmatched bases: 7.

The chain is built from TRBV5-6 and TRBJ2-7; 8 nucleotides align to TRBD2. With V trimmed by 3 bases and J by 3 bases, 8 bases remained unmatched. The CDR3 has 15 amino acids. The germline V gene has CDR1 SGHDT and CDR2 YYEEEE. This CDR3 reads CASSSPERGSYEQYF. CDR3 nucleotides: TGTGCCAGCAGCTCGCCGGAGCGGGGGAGCTACGAGCAGTACTTC.

This sequence joins TRBV7-9 and TRBJ2-2, with a tentative D call TRBD2 (5 bases). Germline CDR1 SEHNR, CDR2 FQNEAQ (reference sequence). The germline V and J ends were trimmed by 10 bases and 6 bases, with 15 bases remaining between them. This CDR3 is 13 amino acids long. The CDR3 protein is CATPVAEAGELFF. The CDR3 bases are TGTGCCACCCCAGTGGCGGAGGCCGGGGAGCTGTTTTTT.

This chain joins TRBV4-1 and TRBJ2-7; tentatively, D is TRBD2 (5 bases). The length of the CDR3 is 13 residues. The V end lost 2 bases, the J end lost 7 bases, and 12 bases lay between the germline ends. Germline CDR1 is MGHRA and CDR2 is YSYEKL. CDR3 sequence reads: CASSQWASREQYF. CDR3 sequence (DNA): TGCGCCAGCAGCCAATGGGCTAGCCGGGAGCAGTACTTC.

The J gene is TRBJ2-5, the V gene TRBV30; 13 bases match TRBD2. Germline CDR1 reads GTSNPN; CDR2 reads SVGIG (reference sequence). The CDR3 totals 16 residues. V gave up 2 bases and J gave up 5 bases; unmatched junction bases: 8. CDR3 protein: CAWSSPGLAGRETQYF. The CDR3 bases are TGTGCCTGGAGTTCCCCGGGACTAGCGGGAAGGGAGACCCAGTACTTC.

There are a few counts of this clone. The chain combines TRBV2 with TRBJ1-5; D possibly corresponds to TRBD1 (6 bases). V was trimmed by 1 base and J by 0 bases, leaving 13 bases between them. The CDR3 totals 17 residues. Germline V CDR1 and CDR2: SNHLY, FYNNEI. CDR3 coding DNA: TGTGCCAGCAGTGAAGGCATCGGACAGTATAGCAATCAGCCCCAGCATTTT. Amino acid sequence: CASSEGIGQYSNQPQHF. Using reference TRBV2 and TRBJ1-5 for the parts outside the CDR3, the full variable domain is EPEVTQTPSHQVTQMGQEVILRCVPISNHLYFYWYRQILGQKVEFLVSFYNNEISEKSEIFDDQFSVERPDGSNFTLKIRSTKLEDSAMYFCASSEGIGQYSNQPQHFGDGTRLSIL.

This clone was picked up a small number of times. The CDR3 protein is CASSLARNQPQHF. The CDR3 bases are TGTGCCAGCAGCTTAGCTCGTAATCAGCCCCAGCATTTT. The chain couples TRBV7-2 to TRBJ1-5; no clear D gene. The V end lost 0 bases, the J end lost 4 bases, and 4 bases lay between the germline ends. Looked up from germline, CDR1 is SGHTA and CDR2 is FQGNSA. CDR3 length equals 13 residues. Together with reference TRBV7-2 and TRBJ1-5, the CDR3 gives the full variable domain: GAGVSQSPSNKVTEKGKDVELRCDPISGHTALYWYRQSLGQGLEFLIYFQGNSAPDKSGLPSDRFSAERTGGSVSTLTIQRTQQEDSAVYLCASSLARNQPQHFGDGTRLSIL.